Sequencing of this TCR beta chain was carried out in a study of blood T cell repertoires in COVID-19. Between the trimmed V and J ends, which lost 5 bases and 9 bases, there was a span of 11 bases. The V gene's germline CDR1 is SGHTA and CDR2 FQGNSA. The CDR3 covers 12 residues. Measured with immunoSEQ multiplex PCR; TCRdb has only the in-frame clones, and not every one. The profile shows 200,000 to 250,000 clones, 75% to 90% of them singletons. This receptor was obtained from a man aged 45-65 years who had been exposed to COVID-19. V is TRBV7-2 and J is TRBJ2-1; D may be TRBD1 (6 bases). Sample: PBMCs or T cells enriched from blood (not recorded which). CDR3 nucleotides: TGTGCCAGCAGCGACAGGTGGGGTGAGCAGTTCTTC. Residues: CASSDRWGEQFF.